The 8 T cell receptor beta chains given below trace back to one sample, sequenced in a study of regulatory and conventional T cells in RAG deficiency (dated by TCRdb to between 2016 and 2019). Receptors were amplified or captured by the immunoSEQ multiplex PCR assay. This immuneACCESS table, as held by TCRdb, lists in-frame sequences with V and J called but not all clones. Of the missing ones, under half trace to an unresolved V gene in checked studies; the others have no known cause. This sample gives more than 350 clones in total; approximately 44% of them show up just once. The top ten constitute around 47% of the sample. Source material: CD8+ T cells sorted from blood. The receptors were sampled from a human donor with RAG deficiency presenting as severe combined immunodeficiency.

By share, this clone ranks as large. The chain carries TRBV9 and TRBJ2-7; D call uncertain. CDR1 is SGDLS and CDR2 is YYNGEE in the germline V gene. The V end was cut by 4 bases, the J end by 0 bases, with 5 bases between. CDR3 size: 12 residues. This CDR3 reads CASSSPSYEQYF. CDR3 in DNA: TGTGCCAGCAGCTCCCCCTCCTACGAGCAGTACTTC.

This chain uses TRBV9 with TRBJ2-7; D remains ambiguous. V was cut by 4 bases and J by 1 base, with 6 bases left in between. Germline V gene data show CDR1 as SGDLS and CDR2 as YYNGEE. This CDR3 is 12 amino acids long. The CDR3 bases are TGTGCCAGCAGCAGAATATCCTACGAGCAGTACTTC. Translation gives CASSRISYEQYF.

The V call is TRBV7-2, the J call TRBJ2-2; no firm D call. V lost 4 bases and J lost 2, with 11 bases in between. This CDR3 has 15 amino acids. In germline, CDR1 is SGHTA, CDR2 FQGNSA. The CDR3: CASSSSTHNTGELFF. In DNA form, the CDR3 reads TGTGCCAGCAGCTCGTCTACACATAACACCGGGGAGCTGTTTTTT.

This clone is labeled as medium-sized. V and J are TRBV5-8 and TRBJ1-1; D not certain. The germline V and J ends were trimmed by 4 bases and 1 base, with 8 bases remaining between them. Per the germline V gene, CDR1 is SGHTS and CDR2 is YDEGEE. The CDR3 totals 13 residues. The CDR3: CASSGDQNTEAFF. DNA of the CDR3: TGTGCCAGCAGCGGTGACCAGAACACTGAAGCTTTCTTT.

This rearrangement joins TRBV20-1 to TRBJ2-1; no reliable D call. V was cut by 2 bases and J by 7 bases, with 3 bases left in between. Germline V gene lookup returns CDR1 DFQATT and CDR2 SNEGSKA (reference sequence). The CDR3 loop spans 10 amino acids. As DNA, the CDR3 is TGCAGTGCTAGACTGAATGAGCAGTTCTTC. Its protein is CSARLNEQFF.

This clone was detected a few times. DNA of the CDR3: TGCGCCAGCATGTGGAACACTGAAGCTTTCTTT. Its protein product is CASMWNTEAFF. The chain recombines TRBV4-1 with TRBJ1-1; D is uncertain. Germline CDR1 reads MGHRA; CDR2 reads YSYEKL. The CDR3 has 11 amino acids. The ends were cut back, 7 bases at V and 1 base at J, with 4 bases in the middle.

This clone came up a few times. The chain has TRBV27 and TRBJ2-7; D not certain. The CDR3 sequence is 12 residues long. Trimming took off 0 bases at V and 4 bases at J, with 4 bases between the two ends. Germline V gives CDR1 MNHEY, CDR2 SMNVEV (reference sequence). The CDR3 coding sequence is TGTGCCAGCAGTTTATCGCCTTACGAGCAGTACTTC. Translated, it gives CASSLSPYEQYF.

A word on this clone: This probably arose from a read error, given a far larger clone one base away. This specimen includes other DNA sequences encoding the same CDR3. The chain couples TRBV5-8 to TRBJ2-5, with D uncertain. Germline values: CDR1 SGHTS, CDR2 YDEGEE. This CDR3 is built from 15 residues. V dropped 5 bases and J dropped 2 bases, with 16 bases sitting between them. The DNA of the CDR3 is TGTGCCAGCAGGCCAGCTAGGGTAGGGCAAGAGACCCAGTACTTC. Protein product: CASRPARVGQETQYF. The full variable domain, rest sourced from reference TRBV5-8 and TRBJ2-5, is EAGVTQSPTHLIKTRGQQATLRCSPISGHTSVYWYQQALGLGLQFLLWYDEGEERNRGNFPPRFSGRQFPNYSSELNVNALELEDSALYLCASRPARVGQETQYFGPGTRLLVL.